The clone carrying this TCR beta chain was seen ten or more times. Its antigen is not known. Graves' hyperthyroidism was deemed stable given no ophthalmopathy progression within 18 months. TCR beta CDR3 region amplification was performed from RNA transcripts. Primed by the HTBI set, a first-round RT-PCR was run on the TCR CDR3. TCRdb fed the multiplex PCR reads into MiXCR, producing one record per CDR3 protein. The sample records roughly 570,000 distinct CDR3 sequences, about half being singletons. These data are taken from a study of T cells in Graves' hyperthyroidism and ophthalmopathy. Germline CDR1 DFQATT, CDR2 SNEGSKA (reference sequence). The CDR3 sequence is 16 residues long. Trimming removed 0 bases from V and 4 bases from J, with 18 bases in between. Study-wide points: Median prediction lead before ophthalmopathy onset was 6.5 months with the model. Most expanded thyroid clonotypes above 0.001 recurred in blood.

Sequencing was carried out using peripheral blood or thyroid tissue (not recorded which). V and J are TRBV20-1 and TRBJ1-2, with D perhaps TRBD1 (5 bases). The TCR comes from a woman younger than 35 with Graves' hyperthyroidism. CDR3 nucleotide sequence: TGCAGTGCTAGAGAGCAGGGACTATCGAGGCGCTATGGCTACACCTTC. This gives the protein CSAREQGLSRRYGYTF.